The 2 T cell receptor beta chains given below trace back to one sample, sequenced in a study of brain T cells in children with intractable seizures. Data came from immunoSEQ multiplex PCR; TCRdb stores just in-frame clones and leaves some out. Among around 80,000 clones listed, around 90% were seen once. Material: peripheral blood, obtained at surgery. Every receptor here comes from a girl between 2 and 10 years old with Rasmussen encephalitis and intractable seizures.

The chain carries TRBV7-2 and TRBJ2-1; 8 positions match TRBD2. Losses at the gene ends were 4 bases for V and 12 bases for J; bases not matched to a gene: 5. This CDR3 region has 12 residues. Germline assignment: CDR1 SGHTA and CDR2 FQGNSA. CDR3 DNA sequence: TGTGCCAGCAGCTACCCGGGAGGGGCGCAGTTCTTC. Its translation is CASSYPGGAQFF.

The CDR3 loop is CASWGLEATNEKLFF. The CDR3 DNA reads as TGTGCCAGCTGGGGACTCGAAGCAACTAATGAAAAACTGTTTTTT. The V call is TRBV2, the J call TRBJ1-4, with D possibly being TRBD1 (5 bases). CDR1 is SNHLY, CDR2 FYNNEI, per germline. Trimming removed 8 bases from V and 0 bases from J, with 13 bases in between. The CDR3 has 15 amino acids.